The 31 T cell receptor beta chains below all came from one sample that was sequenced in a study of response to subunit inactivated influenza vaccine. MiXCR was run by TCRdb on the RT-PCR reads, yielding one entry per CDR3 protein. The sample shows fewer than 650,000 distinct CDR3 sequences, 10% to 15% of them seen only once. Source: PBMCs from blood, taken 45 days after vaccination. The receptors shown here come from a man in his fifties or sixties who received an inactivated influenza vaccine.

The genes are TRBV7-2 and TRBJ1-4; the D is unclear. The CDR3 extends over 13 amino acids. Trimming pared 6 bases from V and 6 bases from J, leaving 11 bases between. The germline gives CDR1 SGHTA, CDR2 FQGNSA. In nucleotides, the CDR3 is TGTGCCAGCAGGACCTTGGCGGATGAAAAACTGTTTTTT. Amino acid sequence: CASRTLADEKLFF.

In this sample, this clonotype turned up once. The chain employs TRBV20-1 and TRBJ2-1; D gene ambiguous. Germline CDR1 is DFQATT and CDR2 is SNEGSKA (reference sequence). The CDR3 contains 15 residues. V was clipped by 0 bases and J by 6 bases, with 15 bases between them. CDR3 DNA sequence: TGCAGTGCTAGAGATATTGTTTCGGCACGCAATGAGCAGTTCTTC. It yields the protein CSARDIVSARNEQFF.

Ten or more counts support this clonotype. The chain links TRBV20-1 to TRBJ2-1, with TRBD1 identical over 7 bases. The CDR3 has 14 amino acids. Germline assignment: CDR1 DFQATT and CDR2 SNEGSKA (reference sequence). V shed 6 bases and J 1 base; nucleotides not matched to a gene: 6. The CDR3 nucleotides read TGCAGTGCGCCGACAGGGTGGTCCTACAATGAGCAGTTCTTC. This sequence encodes CSAPTGWSYNEQFF.

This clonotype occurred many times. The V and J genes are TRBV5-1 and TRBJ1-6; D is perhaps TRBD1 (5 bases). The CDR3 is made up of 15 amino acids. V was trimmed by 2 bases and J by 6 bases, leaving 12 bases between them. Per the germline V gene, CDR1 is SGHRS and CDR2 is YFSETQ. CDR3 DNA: TGCGCCAGCAGCTTCATACGGGACGCTAATTCACCCCTCCACTTT. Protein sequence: CASSFIRDANSPLHF.

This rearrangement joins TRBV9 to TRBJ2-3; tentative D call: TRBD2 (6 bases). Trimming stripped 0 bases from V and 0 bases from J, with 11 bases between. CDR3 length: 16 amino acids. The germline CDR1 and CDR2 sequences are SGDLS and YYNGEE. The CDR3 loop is CASSVGASESTDTQYF. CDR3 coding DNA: TGTGCCAGCAGCGTAGGTGCTAGCGAGAGCACAGATACGCAGTATTTT. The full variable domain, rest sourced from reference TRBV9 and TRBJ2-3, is DSGVTQTPKHLITATGQRVTLRCSPRSGDLSVYWYQQSLDQGLQFLIQYYNGEERAKGNILERFSAQQFPDLHSELNLSSLELGDSALYFCASSVGASESTDTQYFGPGTRLTVL.

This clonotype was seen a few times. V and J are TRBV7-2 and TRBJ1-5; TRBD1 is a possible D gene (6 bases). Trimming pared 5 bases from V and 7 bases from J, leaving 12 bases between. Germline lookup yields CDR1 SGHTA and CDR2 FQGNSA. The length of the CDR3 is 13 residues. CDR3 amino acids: CASSPQGRQPQHF. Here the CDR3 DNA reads TGTGCCAGCAGCCCACAGGGACGGCAGCCCCAGCATTTT.

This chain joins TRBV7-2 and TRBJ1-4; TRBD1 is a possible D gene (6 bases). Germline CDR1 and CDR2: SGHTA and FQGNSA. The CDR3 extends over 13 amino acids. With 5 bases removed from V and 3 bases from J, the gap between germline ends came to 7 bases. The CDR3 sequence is CASSRGPNEKLFF. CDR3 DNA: TGTGCCAGCAGCCGGGGGCCTAATGAAAAACTGTTTTTT.

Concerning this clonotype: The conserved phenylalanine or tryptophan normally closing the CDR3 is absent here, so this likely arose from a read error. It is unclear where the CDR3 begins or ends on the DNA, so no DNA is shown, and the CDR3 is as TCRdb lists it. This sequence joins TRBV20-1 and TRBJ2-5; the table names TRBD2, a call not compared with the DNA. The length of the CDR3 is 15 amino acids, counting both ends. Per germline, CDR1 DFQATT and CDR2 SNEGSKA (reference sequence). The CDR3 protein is CSALGTSGFKETQYL.

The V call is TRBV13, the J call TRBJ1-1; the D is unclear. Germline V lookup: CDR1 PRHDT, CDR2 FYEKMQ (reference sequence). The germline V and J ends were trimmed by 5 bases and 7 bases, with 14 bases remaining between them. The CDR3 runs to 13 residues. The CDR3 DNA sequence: TGTGCCAGCAGCGTGGGCCTCCGGCTTGAAGCTTTCTTT. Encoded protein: CASSVGLRLEAFF.

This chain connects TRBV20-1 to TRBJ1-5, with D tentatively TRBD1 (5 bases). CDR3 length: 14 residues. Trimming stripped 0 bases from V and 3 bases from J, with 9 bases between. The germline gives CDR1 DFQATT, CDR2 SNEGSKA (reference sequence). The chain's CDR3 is CSAREQVNNQPQHF. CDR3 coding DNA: TGCAGTGCTAGAGAACAGGTGAACAATCAGCCCCAGCATTTT.

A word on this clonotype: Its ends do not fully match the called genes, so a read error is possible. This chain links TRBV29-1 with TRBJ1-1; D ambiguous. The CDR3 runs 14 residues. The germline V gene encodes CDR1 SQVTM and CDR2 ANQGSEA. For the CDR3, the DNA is TGTGCAATCCGGGCCCTGGTGGAGGACACTGAAGCTTTCTTT. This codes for CAIRALVEDTEAFF.

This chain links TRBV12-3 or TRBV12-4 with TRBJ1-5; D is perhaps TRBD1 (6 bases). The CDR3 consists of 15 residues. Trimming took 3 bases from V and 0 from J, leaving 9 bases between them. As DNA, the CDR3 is TGTGCCAGCAGTTTGGGGGGGCCTAGCAATCAGCCCCAGCATTTT. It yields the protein CASSLGGPSNQPQHF.

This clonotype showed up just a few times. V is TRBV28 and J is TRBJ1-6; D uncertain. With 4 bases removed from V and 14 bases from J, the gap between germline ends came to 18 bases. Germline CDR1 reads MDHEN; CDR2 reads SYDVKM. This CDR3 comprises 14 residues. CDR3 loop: CASSSPEITGTLHF. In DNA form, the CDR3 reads TGTGCCAGCAGTTCGCCCGAAATAACTGGCACCCTCCACTTT. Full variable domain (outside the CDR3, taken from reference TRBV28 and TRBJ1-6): DVKVTQSSRYLVKRTGEKVFLECVQDMDHENMFWYRQDPGLGLRLIYFSYDVKMKEKGDIPEGYSVSREKKERFSLILESASTNQTSMYLCASSSPEITGTLHFGNGTRLTVT.

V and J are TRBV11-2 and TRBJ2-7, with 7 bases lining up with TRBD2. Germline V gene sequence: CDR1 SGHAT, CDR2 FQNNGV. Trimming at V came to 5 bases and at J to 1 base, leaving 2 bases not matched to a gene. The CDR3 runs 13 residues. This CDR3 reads CASSTGLSYEQYF. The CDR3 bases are TGTGCCAGCAGCACGGGACTATCCTACGAGCAGTACTTC.

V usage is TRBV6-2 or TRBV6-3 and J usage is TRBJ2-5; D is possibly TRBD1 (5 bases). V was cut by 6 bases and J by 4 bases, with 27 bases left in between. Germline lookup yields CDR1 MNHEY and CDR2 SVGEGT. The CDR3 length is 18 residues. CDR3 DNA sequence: TGTGCCAGCAGGAGGTTGGAGCATGGGCAGGGAAACCTAGAGACCCAGTACTTC. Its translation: CASRRLEHGQGNLETQYF.

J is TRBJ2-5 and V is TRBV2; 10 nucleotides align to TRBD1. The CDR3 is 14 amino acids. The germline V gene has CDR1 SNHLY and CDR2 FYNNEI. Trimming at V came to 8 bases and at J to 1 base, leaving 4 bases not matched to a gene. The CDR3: CASSGTGAQETQYF. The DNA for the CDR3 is TGTGCCAGCTCCGGGACAGGGGCCCAAGAGACCCAGTACTTC.

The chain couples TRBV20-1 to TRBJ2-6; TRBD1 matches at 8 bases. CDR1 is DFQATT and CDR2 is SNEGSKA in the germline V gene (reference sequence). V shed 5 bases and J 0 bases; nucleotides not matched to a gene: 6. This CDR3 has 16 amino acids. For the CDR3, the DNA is TGCAGTGCTGGACAGGGTTCAGGCTCTGGGGCCAACGTCCTGACTTTC. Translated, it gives CSAGQGSGSGANVLTF.

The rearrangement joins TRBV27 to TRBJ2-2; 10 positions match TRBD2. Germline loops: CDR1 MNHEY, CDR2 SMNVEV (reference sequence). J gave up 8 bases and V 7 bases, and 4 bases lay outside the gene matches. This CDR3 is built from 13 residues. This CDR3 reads CASKASGRGELFF. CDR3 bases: TGTGCCAGCAAGGCTAGCGGGAGAGGGGAGCTGTTTTTT.

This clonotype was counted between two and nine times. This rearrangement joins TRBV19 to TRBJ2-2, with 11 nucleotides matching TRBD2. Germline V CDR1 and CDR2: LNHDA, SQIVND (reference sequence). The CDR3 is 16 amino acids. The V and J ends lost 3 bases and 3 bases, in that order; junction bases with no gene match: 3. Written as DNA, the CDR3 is TGTGCCAGTAGTATCGGGACTAGCGGATACACCGGGGAGCTGTTTTTT. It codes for CASSIGTSGYTGELFF. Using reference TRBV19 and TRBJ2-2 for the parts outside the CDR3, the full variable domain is DGGITQSPKYLFRKEGQNVTLSCEQNLNHDAMYWYRQDPGQGLRLIYYSQIVNDFQKGDIAEGYSVSREKKESFPLTVTSAQKNPTAFYLCASSIGTSGYTGELFFGEGSRLTVL.

The CDR3 sequence: CASRTSLSEQFF. The CDR3 bases are TGTGCCAGCAGGACTAGTCTTAGTGAGCAGTTCTTC. The chain joins TRBV28 to TRBJ2-1, with D possibly matching TRBD2 (6 bases). V shed 6 bases and J shed 9 bases, with 12 bases lying between them. CDR1 and CDR2 from the germline V gene are MDHEN and SYDVKM. The CDR3 extends over 12 amino acids. Complete variable domain (other parts from reference TRBV28 and TRBJ2-1): DVKVTQSSRYLVKRTGEKVFLECVQDMDHENMFWYRQDPGLGLRLIYFSYDVKMKEKGDIPEGYSVSREKKERFSLILESASTNQTSMYLCASRTSLSEQFFGPGTRLTVL.

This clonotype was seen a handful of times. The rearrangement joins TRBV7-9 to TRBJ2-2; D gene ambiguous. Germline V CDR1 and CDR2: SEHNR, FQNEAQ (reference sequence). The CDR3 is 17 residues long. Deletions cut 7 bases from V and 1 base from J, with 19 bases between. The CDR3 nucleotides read TGTGCCAGCACCTCCGCCGGCGGACGGGTGAACACCGGGGAGCTGTTTTTT. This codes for CASTSAGGRVNTGELFF.

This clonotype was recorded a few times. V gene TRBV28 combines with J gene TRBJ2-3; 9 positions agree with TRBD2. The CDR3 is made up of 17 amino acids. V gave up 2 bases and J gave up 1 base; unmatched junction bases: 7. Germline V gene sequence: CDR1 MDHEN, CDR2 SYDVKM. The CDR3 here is CASSLDLRTSGTDTQYF. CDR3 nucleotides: TGTGCCAGCAGTTTAGACCTCAGGACTAGCGGCACAGATACGCAGTATTTT. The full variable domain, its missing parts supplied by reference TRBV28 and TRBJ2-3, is DVKVTQSSRYLVKRTGEKVFLECVQDMDHENMFWYRQDPGLGLRLIYFSYDVKMKEKGDIPEGYSVSREKKERFSLILESASTNQTSMYLCASSLDLRTSGTDTQYFGPGTRLTVL.

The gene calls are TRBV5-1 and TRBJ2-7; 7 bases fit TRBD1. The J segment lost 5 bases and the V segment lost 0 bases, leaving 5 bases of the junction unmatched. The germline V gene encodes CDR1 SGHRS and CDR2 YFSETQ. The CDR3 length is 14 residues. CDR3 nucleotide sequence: TGCGCCAGCAGCTTGGAGGGGGCACGCCACGAGCAGTACTTC. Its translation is CASSLEGARHEQYF.

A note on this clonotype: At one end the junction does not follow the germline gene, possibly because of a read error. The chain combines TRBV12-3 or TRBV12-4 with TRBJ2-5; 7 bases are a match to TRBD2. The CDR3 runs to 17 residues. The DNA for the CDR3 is TGTGCCTGCAGTTTACGATTGTGGCTAGCGGAACAAGAGACCCAGTACTTC. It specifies CACSLRLWLAEQETQYF.

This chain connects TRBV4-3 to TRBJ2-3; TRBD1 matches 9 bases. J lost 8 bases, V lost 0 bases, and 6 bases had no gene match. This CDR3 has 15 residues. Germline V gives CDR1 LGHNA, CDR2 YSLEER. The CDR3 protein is CASSQDGTGTGTQYF. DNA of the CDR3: TGCGCCAGCAGCCAAGATGGGACAGGGACGGGTACGCAGTATTTT.

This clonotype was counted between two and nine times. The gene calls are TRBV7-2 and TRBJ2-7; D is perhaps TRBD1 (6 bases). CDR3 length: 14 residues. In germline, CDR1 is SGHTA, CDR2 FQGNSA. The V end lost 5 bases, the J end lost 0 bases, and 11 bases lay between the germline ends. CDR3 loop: CASSLDRYSYEQYF. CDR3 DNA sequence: TGTGCCAGCAGCCTTGACAGGTACTCCTACGAGCAGTACTTC.

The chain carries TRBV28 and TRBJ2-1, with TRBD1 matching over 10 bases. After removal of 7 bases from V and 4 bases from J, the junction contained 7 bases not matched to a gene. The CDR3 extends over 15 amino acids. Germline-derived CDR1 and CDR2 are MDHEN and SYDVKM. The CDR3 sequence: CASNSPGQGYNEQFF. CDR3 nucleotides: TGTGCCAGCAATTCGCCGGGACAGGGGTACAATGAGCAGTTCTTC.

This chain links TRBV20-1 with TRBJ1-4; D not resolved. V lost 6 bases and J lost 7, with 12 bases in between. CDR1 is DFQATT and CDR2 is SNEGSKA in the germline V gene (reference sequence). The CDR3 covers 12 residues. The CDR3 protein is CSARRGIEKLFF. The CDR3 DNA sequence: TGCAGTGCAAGGAGAGGGATTGAAAAACTGTTTTTT.

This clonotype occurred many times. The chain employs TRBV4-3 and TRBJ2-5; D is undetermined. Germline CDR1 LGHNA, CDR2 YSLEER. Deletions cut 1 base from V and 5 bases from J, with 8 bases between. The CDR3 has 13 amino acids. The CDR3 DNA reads TGCGCCAGCAGCCAAGGCCTTTGGGAGACCCAGTACTTC. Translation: CASSQGLWETQYF.

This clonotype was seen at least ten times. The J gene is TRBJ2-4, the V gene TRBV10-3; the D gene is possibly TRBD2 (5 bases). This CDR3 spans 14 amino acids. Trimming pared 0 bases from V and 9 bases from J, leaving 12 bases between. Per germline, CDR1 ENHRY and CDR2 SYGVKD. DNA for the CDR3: TGTGCCATCAGTGAGTCGGACTTAGAAGCCATTCAGTACTTC. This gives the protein CAISESDLEAIQYF.

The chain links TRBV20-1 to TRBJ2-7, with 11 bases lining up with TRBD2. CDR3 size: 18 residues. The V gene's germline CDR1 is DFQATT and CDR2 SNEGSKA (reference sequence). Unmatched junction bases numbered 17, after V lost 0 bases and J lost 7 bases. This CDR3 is CSARDPLGSGGGRDEQYF. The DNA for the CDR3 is TGCAGTGCTAGAGACCCATTGGGTAGCGGGGGGGGGAGAGATGAGCAGTACTTC.